A single sample is the source of the 9 T cell receptor beta chains below, sequenced in a study of response to subunit inactivated influenza vaccine. Using its own MiXCR run on the RT-PCR reads, TCRdb lists one record per CDR3 protein. The sample lists about 570,000 distinct CDR3 sequences, 10% to 12% occurring once. These data also featured in a second study, about T cells expressing NK-cell markers. That report adds: 5'RACE template switching with UMIs produced the TCR beta cDNA.

The sequencing used PBMCs from blood, collected on the day of vaccination. The receptors derive from a man in his fifties who received an inactivated influenza vaccine.

In its sample, this clonotype was seen a few times. The V call is TRBV6-2 or TRBV6-3, the J call TRBJ2-3; 11 positions agree with TRBD1. There are 12 residues in the CDR3. J lost 8 bases, V lost 6 bases, and 1 base had no gene match. Germline V CDR1 and CDR2: MNHEY, SVGEGT. The CDR3 nucleotides are TGTGCCAGCAGGGACAGGGGGCGTACGCAGTATTTT. It translates to CASRDRGRTQYF.

This clonotype was seen repeatedly, ten times or more. V is TRBV20-1 and J is TRBJ2-5, with D possibly called TRBD1 or TRBD2 (7 bases each). This CDR3 is built from 11 residues. V lost 8 bases and J 3 bases, leaving 10 bases between the germline ends. The V gene's germline CDR1 is DFQATT and CDR2 SNEGSKA (reference sequence). The CDR3 region is CSQGGEETQYF. The CDR3 bases are TGCAGTCAGGGGGGGGAAGAGACCCAGTACTTC.

This chain links TRBV10-3 with TRBJ2-2; 12 positions match TRBD2. The CDR3 has 16 residues. V lost 5 bases to trimming and J lost 1 base; unmatched junction nucleotides: 2. Germline V CDR1 and CDR2: ENHRY, SYGVKD. CDR3 in DNA: TGTGCCATCAGTCCGGGACTAGCGGGGAACACCGGGGAGCTGTTTTTT. This sequence encodes CAISPGLAGNTGELFF.

The chain joins TRBV4-3 to TRBJ1-4, with D unclear. Trimming shortened V by 0 bases and J by 0 bases, and 14 bases separated the two germline ends. The CDR3 totals 18 residues. Germline CDR1 is LGHNA and CDR2 is YSLEER. The DNA for the CDR3 is TGCGCCAGCAGCCAAGATCCGCCCGGACGGCCAACTAATGAAAAACTGTTTTTT. Translation: CASSQDPPGRPTNEKLFF.

This clonotype has at least ten counts. This rearrangement joins TRBV13 to TRBJ2-1, with 9 bases aligning to TRBD1. Germline V gives CDR1 PRHDT, CDR2 FYEKMQ (reference sequence). V shed 6 bases and J 7 bases; nucleotides not matched to a gene: 4. This CDR3 has 13 amino acids. The CDR3 region has the DNA TGTGCCAGCAGAGGGACAGGGTTAAATGAGCAGTTCTTC. Protein product: CASRGTGLNEQFF.

This chain joins TRBV5-1 and TRBJ1-2; tentative D call: TRBD1 (6 bases). V was clipped by 7 bases and J by 3 bases, with 16 bases between them. In germline, CDR1 is SGHRS, CDR2 YFSETQ. The CDR3 covers 14 residues. This CDR3 is CASADGGLDYGYTF. The CDR3, as DNA: TGCGCCAGCGCCGACGGGGGGCTTGACTATGGCTACACCTTC.

This clonotype has only a few counts. The chain has TRBV28 and TRBJ2-7; D might be TRBD1 or TRBD2, each matching 5 bases. V was clipped by 5 bases and J by 1 base, with 18 bases between them. This CDR3 has 16 residues. Germline V gene lookup returns CDR1 MDHEN and CDR2 SYDVKM. As DNA, the CDR3 is TGTGCCAGCAGTCCCCTTTTAGAGGGGAGTTCCTACGAGCAGTACTTC. It is translated as CASSPLLEGSSYEQYF.

The V call is TRBV29-1, the J call TRBJ2-1; no firm D call. CDR1 is SQVTM, CDR2 ANQGSEA, per germline. V was trimmed by 3 bases and J by 3 bases, leaving 12 bases between them. The CDR3 extends over 14 amino acids. The DNA of the CDR3 is TGCAGCGTTGAGTCGAGACTGGTCTACAATGAGCAGTTCTTC. Protein sequence: CSVESRLVYNEQFF.

This chain uses TRBV10-3 with TRBJ1-5, with D possibly TRBD1 on 6 matching bases. The CDR3 sequence is 14 residues long. From germline, CDR1 is ENHRY and CDR2 SYGVKD. Deletions cut 4 bases from V and 4 bases from J, with 11 bases between. The CDR3 region has the DNA TGTGCCATCAGTGGCCCAGGGGCAAATCAGCCCCAGCATTTT. Translated, it gives CAISGPGANQPQHF.